A single sample is the source of the 3 T cell receptor beta chains below, sequenced in a study of blood T cell repertoires in COVID-19 (dated by TCRdb to 2018 to 2020). Library generation was performed with the immunoSEQ multiplex PCR assay. The immuneACCESS repertoire file appears here via TCRdb, limited to in-frame rearrangements. These files lack a portion of the clones; in checked studies, under half of the deficit traces to unresolved V genes, and the cause of the others is not known. This sample is represented by just over 80,000 clones; approximately 81% of them were singletons. Of the sample, approximately 44% falls within the top ten clones. The sequenced material came from peripheral blood. The receptor set was obtained from a man older than 75 with acute or convalescent COVID-19.

The chain carries TRBV27 and TRBJ1-2; 7 bases match TRBD1. This CDR3 has 13 amino acids. Germline loops: CDR1 MNHEY, CDR2 SMNVEV (reference sequence). V dropped 5 bases and J dropped 11; count of bases not matched to a gene: 11. CDR3 sequence reads: CASSLGQAGRYTF. CDR3 DNA: TGTGCCAGCAGTCTTGGACAGGCCGGAAGATACACCTTC.

The V gene is TRBV18, the J gene TRBJ2-1; D is ambiguous. V was clipped by 6 bases and J by 9 bases, with 15 bases between them. This CDR3 region has 13 residues. The germline V gene encodes CDR1 KGHSH and CDR2 LQKENI. The chain's CDR3 is CASSPLESAEQFF. CDR3 nucleotide sequence: TGTGCCAGCTCTCCTTTGGAGTCCGCTGAGCAGTTCTTC.

CDR3 in DNA: TGTGCCAGCAGCGGACAGGGTTATTCACCCCTCCACTTT. Its translation: CASSGQGYSPLHF. The genes are TRBV12-3 or TRBV12-4 and TRBJ1-6, with 8 bases fitting TRBD1. The CDR3 has 13 amino acids. V lost 6 bases, J lost 8 bases, and 3 bases stayed unmatched.